This is a list of T cell receptor beta chains from one sample in a study of shared clonotypes between healthy human individuals. This table comes from immunoSEQ multiplex PCR, and its TCRdb copy is limited to in-frame clones, with some not included. Of roughly 2,000,000 clones in the sample, around 95% are singletons; the top ten hold approximately 1.7%. Sequences were obtained from naive CD8+ T cells from PBMCs. Receptors originate from a man aged 18 to 35 in good health. Some clones in this sample may be carry-over from other donors' samples. Each CDR3 is given with its conserved first and last residue. D genes are given only for firm matches. Size is stated for part of the rows, as once, few or many counts, or as a class when the clone is expanded.

abundance | j_gene | d_gene | len | v_gene | CDR3nt | CDR3aa
NA | TRBJ2-7 | NA | 15 | TRBV7-2 | TGTGCCAGCAGCTTAGCGGGCGGGCCGACCTACGAGCAGTACTTC | CASSLAGGPTYEQYF
NA | TRBJ2-7 | NA | 12 | TRBV11-2 | TGTGCCAGCAGCTTTCAGCCCTACGAGCAGTACTTC | CASSFQPYEQYF
NA | TRBJ2-1 | NA | 16 | TRBV28 | TGTGCCAGCAGTTCCCCCGAAGAAGGGTCCTACAATGAGCAGTTCTTC | CASSSPEEGSYNEQFF
once | TRBJ2-1 | TRBD2 | 16 | TRBV5-1 | TGCGCCAGCAGCGTGCCCCGACTAGCGGGGTACAATGAGCAGTTCTTC | CASSVPRLAGYNEQFF
NA | TRBJ1-1 | NA | 13 | TRBV19 | TGTGCCAGTAGTATAGACGGTAACACTGAAGCTTTCTTT | CASSIDGNTEAFF
NA | TRBJ2-7 | NA | 14 | TRBV19 | TGTGCCAGTAGTACGGAGCGAACTTCCTACGAGCAGTACTTC | CASSTERTSYEQYF
NA | TRBJ2-1 | NA | 15 | TRBV7-9 | TGTGCCAGCAGCCCCAAAGCGGTTTCTTACAATGAGCAGTTCTTC | CASSPKAVSYNEQFF
NA | TRBJ2-3 | NA | 14 | TRBV4-1 | TGCGCCAGCAGCCAGGGGGTCTCCACAGATACGCAGTATTTT | CASSQGVSTDTQYF
NA | TRBJ1-2 | NA | 16 | TRBV4-1 | TGCGCCAGCAGCCAAGATCCGAGGGGGACTAACTATGGCTACACCTTC | CASSQDPRGTNYGYTF
once | TRBJ2-7 | NA | 13 | TRBV6-1 | TGTGCCAGCAGTTATGGACAGAGCTACGAGCAGTACTTC | CASSYGQSYEQYF
NA | TRBJ2-7 | NA | 16 | TRBV27 | TGTGCCAGCAGTTTAAGGGTCGGGGTCCCAACCTACGAGCAGTACTTC | CASSLRVGVPTYEQYF
NA | TRBJ2-1 | NA | 12 | TRBV28 | TGTGCCAGCAGTTTTGGGGCTGATGAGCAGTTCTTC | CASSFGADEQFF
NA | TRBJ1-1 | NA | 15 | TRBV5-1 | TGCGCCAGCAGCTTGGGGGACTTCTTAAACACTGAAGCTTTCTTT | CASSLGDFLNTEAFF
NA | TRBJ2-5 | TRBD1 | 14 | TRBV27 | TGTGCCAGCAGTTGGGGACAGGGAAGAGAGACCCAGTACTTC | CASSWGQGRETQYF